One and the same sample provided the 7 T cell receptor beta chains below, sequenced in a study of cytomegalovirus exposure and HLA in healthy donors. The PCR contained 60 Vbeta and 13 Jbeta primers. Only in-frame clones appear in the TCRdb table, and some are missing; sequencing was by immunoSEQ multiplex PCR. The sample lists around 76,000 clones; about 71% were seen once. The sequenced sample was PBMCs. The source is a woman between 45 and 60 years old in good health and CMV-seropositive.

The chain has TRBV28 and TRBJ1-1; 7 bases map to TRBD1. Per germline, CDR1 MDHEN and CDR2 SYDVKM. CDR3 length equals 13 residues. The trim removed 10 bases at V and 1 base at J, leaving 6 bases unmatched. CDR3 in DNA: TGTGCCACACGCGGGACAGCGAACACTGAAGCTTTCTTT. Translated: CATRGTANTEAFF.

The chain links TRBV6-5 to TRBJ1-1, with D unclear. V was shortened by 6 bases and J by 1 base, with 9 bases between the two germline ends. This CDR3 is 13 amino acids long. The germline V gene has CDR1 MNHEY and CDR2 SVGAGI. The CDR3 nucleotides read TGTGCCAGCAGATCAGTCAAGAACACTGAAGCTTTCTTT. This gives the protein CASRSVKNTEAFF.

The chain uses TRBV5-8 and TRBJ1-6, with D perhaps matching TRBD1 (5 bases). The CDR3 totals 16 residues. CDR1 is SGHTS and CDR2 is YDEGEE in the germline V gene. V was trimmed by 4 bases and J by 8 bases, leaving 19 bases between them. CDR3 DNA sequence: TGTGCCAGCAGCGCGCAGGGTCCCCGTGTGGATTCACCCCTCCACTTT. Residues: CASSAQGPRVDSPLHF.

CDR3 region: CATTRGGRANEQFF. DNA of the CDR3: TGTGCCACGACCCGGGGCGGGAGGGCCAATGAGCAGTTCTTC. The chain links TRBV10-3 to TRBJ2-1; 9 bases fit TRBD2. From germline, CDR1 is ENHRY and CDR2 SYGVKD. The CDR3 is made up of 14 amino acids. The V segment lost 10 bases and the J segment 6 bases; nucleotides outside the gene matches: 10.

The CDR3 bases are TGCGCCAGCAGCTTACAGGGCTTTGGGGCCAAAAACATTCAGTACTTC. Its protein is CASSLQGFGAKNIQYF. V gene TRBV5-1 combines with J gene TRBJ2-4; D might be TRBD1 (6 bases). CDR3 size: 16 residues. V dropped 2 bases and J dropped 1 base, with 13 bases sitting between them. Germline CDR1 SGHRS, CDR2 YFSETQ.

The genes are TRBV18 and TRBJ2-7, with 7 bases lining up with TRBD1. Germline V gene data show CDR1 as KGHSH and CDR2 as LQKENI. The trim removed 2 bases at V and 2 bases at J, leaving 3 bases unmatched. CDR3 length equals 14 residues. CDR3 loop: CASSPGQAAYEQYF. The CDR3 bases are TGTGCCAGCTCACCAGGACAGGCCGCCTACGAGCAGTACTTC. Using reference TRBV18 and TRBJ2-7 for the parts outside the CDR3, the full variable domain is NAGVMQNPRHLVRRRGQEARLRCSPMKGHSHVYWYRQLPEEGLKFMVYLQKENIIDESGMPKERFSAEFPKEGPSILRIQQVVRGDSAAYFCASSPGQAAYEQYFGPGTRLTVT.

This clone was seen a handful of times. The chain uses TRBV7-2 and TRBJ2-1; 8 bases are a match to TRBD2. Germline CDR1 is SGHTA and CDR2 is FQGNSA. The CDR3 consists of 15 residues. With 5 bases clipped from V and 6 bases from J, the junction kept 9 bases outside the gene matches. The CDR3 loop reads CASSPLVGTSNEQFF. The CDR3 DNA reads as TGTGCCAGCAGCCCCTTGGTCGGGACTAGCAATGAGCAGTTCTTC.